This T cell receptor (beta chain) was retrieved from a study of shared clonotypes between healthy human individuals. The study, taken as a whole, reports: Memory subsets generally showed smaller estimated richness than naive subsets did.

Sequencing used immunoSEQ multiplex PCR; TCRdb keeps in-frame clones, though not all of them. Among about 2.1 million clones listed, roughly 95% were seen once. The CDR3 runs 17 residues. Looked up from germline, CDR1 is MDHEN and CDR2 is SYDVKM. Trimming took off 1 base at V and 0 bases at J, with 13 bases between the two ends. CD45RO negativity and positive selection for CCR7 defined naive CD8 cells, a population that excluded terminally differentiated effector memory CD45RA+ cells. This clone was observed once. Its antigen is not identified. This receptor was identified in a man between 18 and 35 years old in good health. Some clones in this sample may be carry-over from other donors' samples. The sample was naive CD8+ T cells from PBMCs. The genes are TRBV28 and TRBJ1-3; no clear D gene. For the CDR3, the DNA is TGTGCCAGCAGTTTATTCGGTCGCGTAGACTCTGGAAACACCATATATTTT. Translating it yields CASSLFGRVDSGNTIYF.